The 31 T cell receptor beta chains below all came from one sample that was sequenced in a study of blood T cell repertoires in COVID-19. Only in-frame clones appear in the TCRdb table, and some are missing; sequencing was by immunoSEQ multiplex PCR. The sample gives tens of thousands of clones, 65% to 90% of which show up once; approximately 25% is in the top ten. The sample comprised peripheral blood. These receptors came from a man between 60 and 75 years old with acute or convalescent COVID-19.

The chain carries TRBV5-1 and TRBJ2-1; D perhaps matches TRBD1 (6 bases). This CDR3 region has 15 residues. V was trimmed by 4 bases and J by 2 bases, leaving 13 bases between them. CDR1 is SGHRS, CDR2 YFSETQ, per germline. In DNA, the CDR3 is TGCGCCAGCAGCCCGGGACACAGCACCTACAATGAGCAGTTCTTC. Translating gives CASSPGHSTYNEQFF. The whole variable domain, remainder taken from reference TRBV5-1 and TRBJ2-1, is KAGVTQTPRYLIKTRGQQVTLSCSPISGHRSVSWYQQTPGQGLQFLFEYFSETQRNKGNFPGRFSGRQFSNSRSEMNVSTLELGDSALYLCASSPGHSTYNEQFFGPGTRLTVL.

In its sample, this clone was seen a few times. CDR3 coding DNA: TGTGCCAGCAGTTTACGCGCTTATGGCTACACCTTC. Its translation: CASSLRAYGYTF. The rearrangement links TRBV28 to TRBJ1-2; D remains ambiguous. CDR1 is MDHEN and CDR2 is SYDVKM in the germline V gene. The CDR3 length is 12 residues. V lost 2 bases, J lost 5 bases, and 6 bases lay in between.

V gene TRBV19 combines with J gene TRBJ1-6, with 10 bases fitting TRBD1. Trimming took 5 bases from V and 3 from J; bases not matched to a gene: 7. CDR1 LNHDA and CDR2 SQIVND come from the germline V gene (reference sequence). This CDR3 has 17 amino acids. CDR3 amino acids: CASSLLTGGLYNSPLHF. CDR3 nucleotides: TGTGCCAGTAGTCTTCTGACAGGGGGCCTCTATAATTCACCCCTCCACTTT.

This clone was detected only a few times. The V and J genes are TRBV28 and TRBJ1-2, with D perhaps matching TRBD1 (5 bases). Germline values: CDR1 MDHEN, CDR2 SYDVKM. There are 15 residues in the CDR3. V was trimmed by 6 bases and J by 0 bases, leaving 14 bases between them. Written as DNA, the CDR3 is TGTGCCAGCAGCCCCAGACAGAACCCTAACTATGGCTACACCTTC. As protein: CASSPRQNPNYGYTF.

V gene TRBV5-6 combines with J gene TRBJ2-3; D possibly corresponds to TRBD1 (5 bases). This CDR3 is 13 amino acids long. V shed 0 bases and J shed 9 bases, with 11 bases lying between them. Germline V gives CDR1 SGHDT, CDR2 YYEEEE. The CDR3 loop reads CASSLAPPGTQYF. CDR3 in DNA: TGTGCCAGCAGCTTGGCTCCGCCAGGGACGCAGTATTTT.

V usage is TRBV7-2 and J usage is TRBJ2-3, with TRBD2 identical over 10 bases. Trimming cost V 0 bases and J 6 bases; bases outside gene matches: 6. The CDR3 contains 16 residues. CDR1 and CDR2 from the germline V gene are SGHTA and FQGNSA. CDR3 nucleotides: TGTGCCAGCAGCTTAGCGCCTAGCGGGGGCGCGGATACGCAGTATTTT. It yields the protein CASSLAPSGGADTQYF.

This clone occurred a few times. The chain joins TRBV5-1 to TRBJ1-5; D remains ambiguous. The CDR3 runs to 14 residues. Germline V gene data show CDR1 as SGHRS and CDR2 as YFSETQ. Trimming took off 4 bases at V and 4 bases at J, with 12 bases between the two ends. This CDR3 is CASSTRTGNQPQHF. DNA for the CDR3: TGCGCCAGCAGCACCAGGACTGGTAATCAGCCCCAGCATTTT.

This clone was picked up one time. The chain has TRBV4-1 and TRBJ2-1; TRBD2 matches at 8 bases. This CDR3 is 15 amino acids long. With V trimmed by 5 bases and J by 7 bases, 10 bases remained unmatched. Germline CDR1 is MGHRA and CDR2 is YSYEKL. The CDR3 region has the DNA TGCGCCAGCAGCATTACTAGCGGAGAAGGTAATGAGCAGTTCTTC. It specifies CASSITSGEGNEQFF.

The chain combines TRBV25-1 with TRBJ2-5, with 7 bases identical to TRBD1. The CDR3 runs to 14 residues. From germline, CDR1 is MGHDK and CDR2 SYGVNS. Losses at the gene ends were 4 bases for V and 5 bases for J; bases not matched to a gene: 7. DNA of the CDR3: TGTGCCAGCAGTGTCTCAGGGGGTAGGGAGACCCAGTACTTC. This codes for CASSVSGGRETQYF.

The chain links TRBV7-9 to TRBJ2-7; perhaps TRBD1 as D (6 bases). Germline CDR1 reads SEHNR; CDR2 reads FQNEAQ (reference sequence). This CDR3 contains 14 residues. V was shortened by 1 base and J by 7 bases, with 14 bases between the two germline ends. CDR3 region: CASSLGGTSWEQYF. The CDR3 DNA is TGTGCCAGCAGCTTAGGAGGGACATCCTGGGAGCAGTACTTC. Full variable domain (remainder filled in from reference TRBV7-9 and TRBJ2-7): DTGVSQNPRHKITKRGQNVTFRCDPISEHNRLYWYRQTLGQGPEFLTYFQNEAQLEKSRLLSDRFSAERPKGSFSTLEIQRTEQGDSAMYLCASSLGGTSWEQYFGPGTRLTVT.

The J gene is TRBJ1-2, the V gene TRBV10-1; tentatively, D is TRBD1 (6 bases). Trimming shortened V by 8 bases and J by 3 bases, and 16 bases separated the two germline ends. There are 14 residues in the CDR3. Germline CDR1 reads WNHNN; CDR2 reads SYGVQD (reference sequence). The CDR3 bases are TGCGCCAGCCCTAGCAGGGGATTTGACTATGGCTACACCTTC. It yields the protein CASPSRGFDYGYTF.

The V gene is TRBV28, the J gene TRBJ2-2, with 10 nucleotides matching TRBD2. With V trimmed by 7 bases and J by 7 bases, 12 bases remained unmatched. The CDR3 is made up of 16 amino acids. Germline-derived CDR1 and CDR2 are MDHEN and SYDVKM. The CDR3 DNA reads TGTGCCAGCATTAAAACTAGCGGGGCGTCAGGCGGGGAGCTGTTTTTT. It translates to CASIKTSGASGGELFF.

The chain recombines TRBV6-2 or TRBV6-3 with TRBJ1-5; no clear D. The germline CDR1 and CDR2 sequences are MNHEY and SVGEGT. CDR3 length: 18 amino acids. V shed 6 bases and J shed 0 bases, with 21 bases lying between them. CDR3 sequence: CASSASSPAVISNQPQHF. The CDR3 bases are TGTGCCAGCAGCGCCTCATCGCCCGCGGTCATTAGCAATCAGCCCCAGCATTTT.

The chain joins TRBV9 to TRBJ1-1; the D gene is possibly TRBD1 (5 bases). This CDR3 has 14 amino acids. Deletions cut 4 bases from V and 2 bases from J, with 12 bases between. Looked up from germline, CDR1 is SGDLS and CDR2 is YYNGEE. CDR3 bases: TGTGCCAGCAGCACGACCGGGGGAAACACTGAAGCTTTCTTT. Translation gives CASSTTGGNTEAFF.

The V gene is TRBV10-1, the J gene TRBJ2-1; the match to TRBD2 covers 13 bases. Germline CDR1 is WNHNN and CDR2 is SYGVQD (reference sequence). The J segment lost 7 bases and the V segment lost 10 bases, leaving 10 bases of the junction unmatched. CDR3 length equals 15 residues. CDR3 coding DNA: TGCGCCAAAAAGCCGGGACTAGCGGGGACAAATGAGCAGTTCTTC. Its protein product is CAKKPGLAGTNEQFF.

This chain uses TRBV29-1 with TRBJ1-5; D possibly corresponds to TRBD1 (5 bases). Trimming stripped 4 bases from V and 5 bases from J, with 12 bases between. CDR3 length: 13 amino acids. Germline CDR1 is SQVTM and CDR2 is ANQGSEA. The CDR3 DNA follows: TGCAGCGTTGTAGTTTCGGGGGATCAGCCCCAGCATTTT. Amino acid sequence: CSVVVSGDQPQHF.

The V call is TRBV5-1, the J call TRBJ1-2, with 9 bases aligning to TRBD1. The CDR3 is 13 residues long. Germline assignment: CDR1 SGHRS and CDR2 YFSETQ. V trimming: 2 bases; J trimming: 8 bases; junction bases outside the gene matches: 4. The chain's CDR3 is CASSFTGGGGYTF. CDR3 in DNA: TGCGCCAGCAGCTTTACAGGGGGCGGCGGCTACACCTTC.

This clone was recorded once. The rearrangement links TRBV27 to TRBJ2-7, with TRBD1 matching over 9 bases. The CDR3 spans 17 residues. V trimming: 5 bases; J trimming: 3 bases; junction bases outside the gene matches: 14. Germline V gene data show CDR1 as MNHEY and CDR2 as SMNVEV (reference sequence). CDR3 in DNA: TGTGCCAGCAGTGCCCGGGACAGGGTCCACCAATTCTACGAGCAGTACTTC. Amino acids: CASSARDRVHQFYEQYF.

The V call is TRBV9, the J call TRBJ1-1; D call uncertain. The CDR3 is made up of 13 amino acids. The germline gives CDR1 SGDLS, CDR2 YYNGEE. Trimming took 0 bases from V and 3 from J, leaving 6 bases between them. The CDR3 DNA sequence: TGTGCCAGCAGCGTAGCAGCGCACACTGAAGCTTTCTTT. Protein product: CASSVAAHTEAFF.

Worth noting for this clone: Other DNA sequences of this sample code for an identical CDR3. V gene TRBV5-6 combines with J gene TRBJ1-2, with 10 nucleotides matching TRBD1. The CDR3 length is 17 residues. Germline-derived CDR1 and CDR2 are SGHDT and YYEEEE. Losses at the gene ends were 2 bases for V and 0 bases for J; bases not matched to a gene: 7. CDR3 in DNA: TGTGCCAGCAGCTTTTGGGGACAGGGGAGGTCTAACTATGGCTACACCTTC. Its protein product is CASSFWGQGRSNYGYTF.

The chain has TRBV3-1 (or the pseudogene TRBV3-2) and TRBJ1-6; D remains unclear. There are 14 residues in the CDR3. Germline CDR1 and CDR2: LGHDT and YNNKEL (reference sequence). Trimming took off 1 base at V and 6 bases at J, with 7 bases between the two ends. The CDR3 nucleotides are TGTGCCAGCAGCCAAGTCGTCGGTAATTCACCCCTCCACTTT. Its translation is CASSQVVGNSPLHF.

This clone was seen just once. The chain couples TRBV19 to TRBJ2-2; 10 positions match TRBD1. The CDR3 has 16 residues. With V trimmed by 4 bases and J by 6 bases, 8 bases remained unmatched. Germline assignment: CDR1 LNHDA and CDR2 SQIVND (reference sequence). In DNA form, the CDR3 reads TGTGCCAGTAGTAGGCGTGACAGGGGGCTTCCCGGGGAGCTGTTTTTT. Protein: CASSRRDRGLPGELFF.

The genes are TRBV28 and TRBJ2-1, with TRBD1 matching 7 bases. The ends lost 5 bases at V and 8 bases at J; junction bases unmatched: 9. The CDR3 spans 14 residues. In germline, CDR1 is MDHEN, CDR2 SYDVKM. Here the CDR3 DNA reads TGTGCCAGCAGTCCCCCCGGGACAGCCTATGAGCAGTTCTTC. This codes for CASSPPGTAYEQFF.

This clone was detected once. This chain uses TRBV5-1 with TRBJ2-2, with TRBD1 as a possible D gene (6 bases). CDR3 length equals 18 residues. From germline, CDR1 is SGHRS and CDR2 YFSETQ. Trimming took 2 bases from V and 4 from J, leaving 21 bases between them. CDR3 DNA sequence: TGCGCCAGCAGCTTAGGGGATTGGGGGCGCTTGCTCACCGGGGAGCTGTTTTTT. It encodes CASSLGDWGRLLTGELFF.

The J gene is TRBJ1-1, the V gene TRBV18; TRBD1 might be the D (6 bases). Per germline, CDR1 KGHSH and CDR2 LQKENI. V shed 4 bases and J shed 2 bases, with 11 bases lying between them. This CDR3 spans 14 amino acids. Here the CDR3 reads CASSLGTPNTEAFF. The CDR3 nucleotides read TGTGCCAGCTCACTCGGGACACCCAACACTGAAGCTTTCTTT.

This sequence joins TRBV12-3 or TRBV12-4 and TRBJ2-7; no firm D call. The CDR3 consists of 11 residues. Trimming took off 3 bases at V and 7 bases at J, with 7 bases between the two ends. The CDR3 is CASSLLVEQYF. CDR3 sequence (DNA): TGTGCCAGCAGTTTGTTAGTTGAGCAGTACTTC.

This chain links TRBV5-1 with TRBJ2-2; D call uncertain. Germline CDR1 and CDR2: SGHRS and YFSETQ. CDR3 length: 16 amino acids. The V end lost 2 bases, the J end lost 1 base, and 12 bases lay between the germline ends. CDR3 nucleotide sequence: TGCGCCAGCAGCTTTCATGTGAGGATGAACACCGGGGAGCTGTTTTTT. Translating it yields CASSFHVRMNTGELFF.

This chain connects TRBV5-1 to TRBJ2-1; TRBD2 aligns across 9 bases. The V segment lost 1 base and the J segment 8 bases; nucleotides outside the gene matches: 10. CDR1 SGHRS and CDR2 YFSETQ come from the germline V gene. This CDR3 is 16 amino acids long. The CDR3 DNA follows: TGCGCCAGCAGCTTGCCCCTTGGCGGGGGGGCGGATGAGCAGTTCTTC. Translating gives CASSLPLGGGADEQFF.

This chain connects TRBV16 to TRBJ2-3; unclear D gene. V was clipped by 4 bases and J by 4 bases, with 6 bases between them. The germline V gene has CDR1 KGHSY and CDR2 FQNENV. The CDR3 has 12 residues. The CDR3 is CASSRLADTQYF. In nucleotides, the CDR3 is TGTGCCAGCAGCCGGCTAGCAGATACGCAGTATTTT.

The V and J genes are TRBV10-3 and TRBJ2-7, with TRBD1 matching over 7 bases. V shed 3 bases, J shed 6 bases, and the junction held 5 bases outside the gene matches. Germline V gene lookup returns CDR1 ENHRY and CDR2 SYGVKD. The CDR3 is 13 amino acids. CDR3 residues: CAISDLTGSEQYV. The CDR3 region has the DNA TGTGCCATCAGTGACCTGACAGGGTCCGAGCAGTACGTC.

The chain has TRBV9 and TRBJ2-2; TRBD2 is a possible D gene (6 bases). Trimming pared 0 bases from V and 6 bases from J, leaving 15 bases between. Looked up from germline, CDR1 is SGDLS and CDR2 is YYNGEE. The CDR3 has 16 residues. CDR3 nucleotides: TGTGCCAGCAGCGTAGTAACAGGAGGGGCCCCCGGGGAGCTGTTTTTT. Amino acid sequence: CASSVVTGGAPGELFF.